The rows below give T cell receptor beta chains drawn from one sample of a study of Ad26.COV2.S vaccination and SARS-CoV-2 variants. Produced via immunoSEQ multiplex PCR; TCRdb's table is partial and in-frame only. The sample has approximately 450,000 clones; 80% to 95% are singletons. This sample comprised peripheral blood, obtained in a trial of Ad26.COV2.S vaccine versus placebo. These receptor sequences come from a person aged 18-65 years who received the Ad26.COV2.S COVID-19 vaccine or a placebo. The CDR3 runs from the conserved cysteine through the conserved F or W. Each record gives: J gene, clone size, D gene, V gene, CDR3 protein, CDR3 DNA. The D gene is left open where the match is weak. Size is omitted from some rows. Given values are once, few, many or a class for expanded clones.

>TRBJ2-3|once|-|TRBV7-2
CASSLWHGSSTDTQYF
TGTGCCAGCAGCCTCTGGCACGGCTCTAGCACAGATACGCAGTATTTT
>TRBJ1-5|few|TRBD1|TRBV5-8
CASSFGTGLNQPQHF
TGTGCCAGCAGCTTCGGGACAGGGCTCAATCAGCCCCAGCATTTT
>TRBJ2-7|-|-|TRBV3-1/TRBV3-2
CASSRTYEQYF
TGTGCCAGCAGCCGAACCTACGAGCAGTACTTC
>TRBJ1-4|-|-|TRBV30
CAWSVSQKLFF
TGTGCCTGGAGTGTCTCTCAAAAACTGTTTTTT
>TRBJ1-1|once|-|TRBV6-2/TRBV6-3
CASSHGHVNTEAFF
TGTGCCAGCAGTCACGGACACGTAAACACTGAAGCTTTCTTT
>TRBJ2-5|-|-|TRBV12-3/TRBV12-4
CASSLSRFETQYF
TGTGCCAGCAGTTTATCGAGATTTGAGACCCAGTACTTC
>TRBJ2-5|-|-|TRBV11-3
CASSPTGQETQYF
TGTGCCAGCAGCCCGACAGGACAAGAGACCCAGTACTTC
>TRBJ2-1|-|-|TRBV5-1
CASSYGVYNEQFF
TGCGCCAGCAGCTACGGGGTTTACAATGAGCAGTTCTTC
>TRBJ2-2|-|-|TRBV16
CASSQEGNTGELFF
TGTGCCAGCAGTCAGGAGGGGAACACCGGGGAGCTGTTTTTT
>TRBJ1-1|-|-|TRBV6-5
CASSRSNTEAFF
TGTGCCAGCAGCAGATCGAACACTGAAGCTTTCTTT
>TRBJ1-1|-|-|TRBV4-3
CASSQVSAGNTEAFF
TGCGCCAGCAGCCAAGTGTCGGCGGGGAACACTGAAGCTTTCTTT
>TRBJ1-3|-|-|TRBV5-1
CASSLAWGAENTIYF
TGCGCCAGCAGCTTGGCGTGGGGAGCAGAAAACACCATATATTTT
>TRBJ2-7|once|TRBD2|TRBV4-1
CASSQVGGRTLTAGEQYF
TGCGCCAGCAGCCAAGTGGGCGGGAGGACCCTCACCGCGGGGGAGCAGTACTTC
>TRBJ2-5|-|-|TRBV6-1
CASSERHETQYF
TGTGCCAGCAGTGAAAGGCACGAGACCCAGTACTTC